The next 25 T cell receptor beta chains were all read from a single sample in a study of shared T cell receptors in the human thymus (dated by TCRdb to the early 2020s). The library relied on the immunoSEQ multiplex PCR assay. The source is immuneACCESS, and TCRdb retained only in-frame sequences with V and J called. Part of the clones is not carried over; for the studies checked, unresolved V genes explain less than half of this, and the remainder is unexplained. The sample records hundreds of thousands of clones, 75% to 80% of which are singletons. The biggest ten clones account for about 0.014% of the sample. These same records also appear under a second study, on human thymus T cells.

Sequenced sample: thymocytes. The origin of the receptors is a boy under two years old with a congenital heart defect. Donor details come from another sample of the same person, matched by shared clones.

The chain links TRBV30 to TRBJ1-5, with D possibly matching TRBD1 (5 bases). This CDR3 has 17 residues. Trimming shortened V by 0 bases and J by 1 base, and 16 bases separated the two germline ends. Germline V gives CDR1 GTSNPN, CDR2 SVGIG (reference sequence). The DNA for the CDR3 is TGTGCCTGGAGTGTTTGGTCATTAAGACAGAGCAATCAGCCCCAGCATTTT. It yields the protein CAWSVWSLRQSNQPQHF.

The CDR3, as DNA: TGCGCCAGCAGCCAAGAAGGCCGGGTAGCGGGAGGAAATGCGCAGTATTTT. It yields the protein CASSQEGRVAGGNAQYF. The chain carries TRBV4-3 and TRBJ2-3, with TRBD2 matching over 10 bases. The length of the CDR3 is 17 residues. J lost 10 bases, V lost 0 bases, and 13 bases had no gene match. Germline loops: CDR1 LGHNA, CDR2 YSLEER.

This chain uses TRBV9 with TRBJ2-5; TRBD1 matches 10 bases. The V segment lost 3 bases and the J segment 9 bases; nucleotides outside the gene matches: 8. CDR3 length: 14 residues. Germline-derived CDR1 and CDR2 are SGDLS and YYNGEE. The DNA of the CDR3 is TGTGCCAGCAGCGACCCGGACAGGGGGGTGGCCCAGTACTTC. Translating gives CASSDPDRGVAQYF.

This rearrangement joins TRBV6-1 to TRBJ2-7; D possibly corresponds to TRBD2 (5 bases). V was trimmed by 3 bases and J by 1 base, leaving 19 bases between them. This CDR3 has 17 amino acids. CDR1 and CDR2 (germline): MNHNS, SASEGT. The CDR3 bases are TGTGCCAGCAGTGACCATTATGGACTCTCTAAGTCCTACGAGCAGTACTTC. Amino acid sequence: CASSDHYGLSKSYEQYF.

This clone was observed a handful of times. The genes are TRBV4-3 and TRBJ1-3; D remains unclear. Germline CDR1 reads LGHNA; CDR2 reads YSLEER. The CDR3 extends over 17 amino acids. V lost 0 bases, J lost 6 bases, and 18 bases lay in between. The CDR3 DNA sequence: TGCGCCAGCAGCCAAGATCTCTGGTCGGGTCGAGAAAACACCATATATTTT. Protein product: CASSQDLWSGRENTIYF.

This clone was seen once. The chain carries TRBV4-2 and TRBJ2-3; TRBD2 is a possible D gene (6 bases). The germline V gene has CDR1 LGHNA and CDR2 YNFKEQ. This CDR3 spans 14 amino acids. The V and J ends lost 4 bases and 6 bases respectively, with 14 bases between them. The CDR3 DNA follows: TGTGCCAGCAGCCCCGTAAAGGAGGGGGATACGCAGTATTTT. This encodes CASSPVKEGDTQYF.

The chain combines TRBV2 with TRBJ2-2; 10 bases match TRBD2. CDR1 and CDR2 (germline): SNHLY, FYNNEI. This CDR3 contains 15 residues. V gave up 6 bases and J gave up 6 bases; unmatched junction bases: 7. CDR3 amino acids: CASSEVAGGPGELFF. The DNA of the CDR3 is TGTGCCAGCAGCGAGGTAGCGGGAGGACCCGGGGAGCTGTTTTTT. Drawing the rest from reference TRBV2 and TRBJ2-2, the complete variable domain is EPEVTQTPSHQVTQMGQEVILRCVPISNHLYFYWYRQILGQKVEFLVSFYNNEISEKSEIFDDQFSVERPDGSNFTLKIRSTKLEDSAMYFCASSEVAGGPGELFFGEGSRLTVL.

This chain uses TRBV4-1 with TRBJ2-7; D might be TRBD2 (7 bases). The V and J ends lost 1 base and 2 bases respectively, with 15 bases between them. CDR1 is MGHRA and CDR2 is YSYEKL in the germline V gene. The CDR3 extends over 16 amino acids. CDR3 region: CASSQVRGAHPYEQYF. The CDR3 DNA sequence: TGCGCCAGCAGCCAAGTCCGGGGGGCTCACCCCTACGAGCAGTACTTC.

The chain links TRBV2 to TRBJ2-7, with 8 bases identical to TRBD1. This CDR3 comprises 14 residues. Germline CDR1 is SNHLY and CDR2 is FYNNEI. V dropped 7 bases and J dropped 1; count of bases not matched to a gene: 6. The CDR3, as DNA: TGTGCCAGCAAGGCGGACAGGGCATCCTACGAGCAGTACTTC. Protein sequence: CASKADRASYEQYF.

The chain has TRBV11-2 and TRBJ2-5; the match to TRBD2 covers 13 bases. CDR1 and CDR2 (germline): SGHAT, FQNNGV. The trim removed 5 bases at V and 4 bases at J, leaving 10 bases unmatched. The CDR3 totals 17 residues. DNA for the CDR3: TGTGCCAGCAGCACACAAGGTTGGACTAGCGGGAGAGAGACCCAGTACTTC. The encoded protein is CASSTQGWTSGRETQYF.

V is TRBV7-7 and J is TRBJ2-2; the match to TRBD2 covers 8 bases. This CDR3 spans 14 amino acids. J was trimmed by 9 bases and V by 6 bases; bases with no gene match: 9. Germline CDR1 is SSHAT and CDR2 is FNYEAQ (reference sequence). The CDR3 region is CASSSARTSRELFF. The CDR3 DNA reads as TGTGCCAGCAGTTCGGCCCGGACTAGCAGGGAGCTGTTTTTT.

This clone appeared a few times. The CDR3 region is CASSSGLAGVHEQYF. The CDR3 DNA reads as TGTGCCAGCAGTTCGGGACTAGCGGGAGTCCACGAGCAGTACTTC. V usage is TRBV28 and J usage is TRBJ2-7, with 14 nucleotides matching TRBD2. This CDR3 is built from 15 residues. Trimming at V came to 4 bases and at J to 5 bases, leaving 4 bases not matched to a gene. CDR1 and CDR2 (germline): MDHEN, SYDVKM.

The rearrangement uses TRBV10-3 and TRBJ2-1; perhaps TRBD1 as D (6 bases). Trimming cost V 6 bases and J 2 bases, with 14 bases left between them. The CDR3 spans 15 residues. Per the germline V gene, CDR1 is ENHRY and CDR2 is SYGVKD. CDR3 amino acids: CAIRKGETPYNEQFF. The CDR3 bases are TGTGCCATCAGGAAGGGGGAAACCCCCTACAATGAGCAGTTCTTC.

The V gene is TRBV7-9, the J gene TRBJ2-1; TRBD2 aligns across 7 bases. CDR3 length: 15 amino acids. V was pared by 9 bases and J by 8 bases, with 16 bases of the junction left unmatched. Looked up from germline, CDR1 is SEHNR and CDR2 is FQNEAQ (reference sequence). The CDR3 DNA sequence: TGTGCCAGTCCCCCGAGACTAGCTGTTGGCGATGAGCAGTTCTTC. Its protein product is CASPPRLAVGDEQFF. Together with reference TRBV7-9 and TRBJ2-1, the CDR3 gives the full variable domain: DTGVSQNPRHKITKRGQNVTFRCDPISEHNRLYWYRQTLGQGPEFLTYFQNEAQLEKSRLLSDRFSAERPKGSFSTLEIQRTEQGDSAMYLCASPPRLAVGDEQFFGPGTRLTVL.

The chain employs TRBV5-6 and TRBJ2-7; 11 bases are a match to TRBD1. The CDR3 consists of 16 residues. CDR1 is SGHDT and CDR2 is YYEEEE in the germline V gene. Germline trimming cut 0 bases from V and 6 bases from J; bases unmatched to any gene: 8. The CDR3 sequence is CASSLAGTGGKGEQYF. The CDR3 DNA reads as TGTGCCAGCAGCTTGGCCGGGACAGGGGGAAAAGGCGAGCAGTACTTC.

The chain links TRBV18 to TRBJ2-1, with D possibly matching TRBD2 (6 bases). V shed 3 bases and J shed 0 bases, with 21 bases lying between them. The CDR3 runs to 19 residues. Germline V lookup: CDR1 KGHSH, CDR2 LQKENI. The CDR3 sequence: CASSPPEEWGTHSYNEQFF. The DNA for the CDR3 is TGTGCCAGCTCACCTCCTGAGGAGTGGGGGACTCACTCCTACAATGAGCAGTTCTTC.

This chain uses TRBV12-5 with TRBJ2-5; the D gene is possibly TRBD1 (5 bases). The V and J ends lost 7 bases and 5 bases respectively, with 17 bases between them. Germline V gene data show CDR1 as LGHNT and CDR2 as FRNRAP. This CDR3 is built from 14 residues. The chain's CDR3 is CASEPGHRRETQYF. For the CDR3, the DNA is TGTGCTAGTGAGCCTGGACACCGGCGGGAGACCCAGTACTTC.

Only one count was recorded for this clone. The CDR3 nucleotides are TGTGCCAGCAGCCATGAAGCGGGAGATGCCTACGAGCAGTACTTC. This sequence encodes CASSHEAGDAYEQYF. The chain recombines TRBV9 with TRBJ2-7; 8 bases fit TRBD2. V dropped 4 bases and J dropped 2; count of bases not matched to a gene: 8. The CDR3 spans 15 residues. Germline V gives CDR1 SGDLS, CDR2 YYNGEE.

This clone was found a few times. The J gene is TRBJ2-7, the V gene TRBV5-1; 7 bases fit TRBD1. The V segment lost 0 bases and the J segment 2 bases; nucleotides outside the gene matches: 8. Germline V gene data show CDR1 as SGHRS and CDR2 as YFSETQ. The CDR3 has 16 residues. For the CDR3, the DNA is TGCGCCAGCAGCTTGGGTGGCCGGGACAGAACCTACGAGCAGTACTTC. Translated, it gives CASSLGGRDRTYEQYF.

This clone was seen a few times. The CDR3 loop is CASSLGAQVEGWNYGYTF. The CDR3 DNA reads as TGTGCCAGCAGCTTGGGGGCCCAGGTTGAGGGATGGAACTATGGCTACACCTTC. The rearrangement links TRBV5-4 to TRBJ1-2; unclear D gene. Trimming took 0 bases from V and 2 from J, leaving 20 bases between them. The CDR3 contains 18 residues. Germline lookup yields CDR1 SGHNT and CDR2 YYREEE (reference sequence). Full variable domain (rest looked up from reference TRBV5-4 and TRBJ1-2): ETGVTQSPTHLIKTRGQQVTLRCSSQSGHNTVSWYQQALGQGPQFIFQYYREEENGRGNFPPRFSGLQFPNYSSELNVNALELDDSALYLCASSLGAQVEGWNYGYTFGSGTRLTVV.

In its sample, this clone was seen a few times. The chain has TRBV5-1 and TRBJ2-7; TRBD2 might be the D (5 bases). Germline CDR1 is SGHRS and CDR2 is YFSETQ. The CDR3 has 19 residues. Trimming pared 3 bases from V and 1 base from J, leaving 26 bases between. The CDR3 coding sequence is TGCGCCAGCAGCTGGGTACTCGCGGGCCGCCCGAGTTCATCCTACGAGCAGTACTTC. It specifies CASSWVLAGRPSSSYEQYF.

The chain links TRBV5-6 to TRBJ1-2, with TRBD1 matching over 7 bases. CDR3 length: 15 amino acids. CDR1 is SGHDT, CDR2 YYEEEE, per germline. The V gene end was trimmed by 6 bases and the J gene end by 2 bases; junction bases not matched to a gene: 10. The CDR3 DNA reads TGTGCCAGCATGGCCAGGGGGGCGCGGAACTATGGCTACACCTTC. Translated: CASMARGARNYGYTF.

The chain uses TRBV4-1 and TRBJ2-5; 9 nucleotides line up with TRBD1. The CDR3 is made up of 17 amino acids. Germline assignment: CDR1 MGHRA and CDR2 YSYEKL. V was clipped by 4 bases and J by 3 bases; unmatched bases: 12. In DNA form, the CDR3 reads TGCGCCAGCAGCCTCAATCGGACAGGGGTTCCCGAAGAGACCCAGTACTTC. Its protein product is CASSLNRTGVPEETQYF.

This clone was found once. The gene calls are TRBV4-2 and TRBJ2-1; tentative D call: TRBD2 (5 bases). Germline V lookup: CDR1 LGHNA, CDR2 YNFKEQ. The V gene lost 5 bases and the J gene lost 7 bases, with 12 bases spanning the gap. This CDR3 contains 13 residues. This CDR3 reads CASSDLARNEQFF. Written as DNA, the CDR3 is TGTGCCAGCAGCGACCTAGCTCGGAATGAGCAGTTCTTC.

V usage is TRBV5-6 and J usage is TRBJ2-3, with a tentative D call TRBD1 (6 bases). Germline values: CDR1 SGHDT, CDR2 YYEEEE. CDR3 size: 14 residues. V lost 8 bases, J lost 2 bases, and 15 bases lay in between. The CDR3 sequence is CASRGRDNTDTQYF. DNA for the CDR3: TGTGCCAGTCGGGGACGGGACAACACAGATACGCAGTATTTT. The full variable domain, its missing parts supplied by reference TRBV5-6 and TRBJ2-3, is DAGVTQSPTHLIKTRGQQVTLRCSPKSGHDTVSWYQQALGQGPQFIFQYYEEEERQRGNFPDRFSGHQFPNYSSELNVNALLLGDSALYLCASRGRDNTDTQYFGPGTRLTVL.